The text below deals with one TCR beta chain. This entry is derived from a study of blood T cell repertoires in COVID-19. Data came from immunoSEQ multiplex PCR; TCRdb stores just in-frame clones and leaves some out. The data hold 150,000 to 200,000 clones, with 82% observed a single time. Source material: peripheral blood. The TCR originated in a woman aged 35 to 49 with COVID-19, enrolled during active disease.

The CDR3 region has the DNA TGTGCCAGCAGTTCTTTGGGGCAGGGAAGTGGCTACACCTTC. It is translated as CASSSLGQGSGYTF. The chain joins TRBV27 to TRBJ1-2; D is perhaps TRBD1 (5 bases). Looked up from germline, CDR1 is MNHEY and CDR2 is SMNVEV (reference sequence). Trimming removed 4 bases at V and 7 bases at J, with 16 bases between. The CDR3 sequence is 14 residues long.